This passage covers 26 T cell receptor beta chains from one sample sequenced in a study of T cells in Graves' hyperthyroidism and ophthalmopathy. The investigators amplified TCR beta CDR3 regions from RNA transcripts. An initial round of RT-PCR targeting the TCR CDR3 relied on the HTBI primer set. TCRdb called the multiplex PCR reads again in MiXCR, with one record for every CDR3 protein. The data hold approximately 590,000 distinct CDR3 sequences, with 46% observed a single time. Sequencing input: peripheral blood or thyroid tissue (not recorded which). The receptors derive from a woman aged 18-29 years with Graves' hyperthyroidism.

This clonotype was recorded at least ten times. The chain couples TRBV15 to TRBJ1-4, with D unclear. V was cut by 0 bases and J by 13 bases, with 12 bases left in between. In germline, CDR1 is LNHNV, CDR2 YYDKDF (reference sequence). CDR3 length equals 13 residues. The CDR3 nucleotides are TGTGCCACCAGCAGAGACAGTGGCTCGCGACTGTTTTTT. Translation: CATSRDSGSRLFF.

CDR3 residues: CSAKTYKGHYEQYF. DNA of the CDR3: TGCAGTGCCAAGACTTACAAGGGCCACTACGAGCAGTACTTC. The chain combines TRBV20-1 with TRBJ2-7; D gene uncertain. Germline V gives CDR1 DFQATT, CDR2 SNEGSKA (reference sequence). The CDR3 runs to 14 residues. V shed 6 bases and J shed 3 bases, with 18 bases lying between them.

CDR3 region: CASREGLTGELFF. The CDR3, as DNA: TGTGCCAGCAGGGAGGGCCTCACCGGGGAGCTGTTTTTT. V is TRBV6-1 and J is TRBJ2-2, with D possibly TRBD2 on 6 matching bases. Trimming removed 6 bases at V and 4 bases at J, with 9 bases between. Germline CDR1 MNHNS, CDR2 SASEGT. The CDR3 is made up of 13 amino acids.

This clonotype came up many times. This CDR3 reads CASSLQGLGTEAFF. The CDR3 DNA sequence: TGTGCCAGCAGCTTACAGGGGTTGGGCACTGAAGCTTTCTTT. V is TRBV7-3 and J is TRBJ1-1; D possibly corresponds to TRBD1 (6 bases). Germline V CDR1 and CDR2: SGHTA, FQGTGA. The CDR3 is made up of 14 amino acids. The V end was cut by 2 bases, the J end by 4 bases, with 11 bases between. Based on the CDR3 plus reference TRBV7-3 and TRBJ1-1, the full variable domain is GAGVSQTPSNKVTEKGKYVELRCDPISGHTALYWYRQSLGQGPEFLIYFQGTGAADDSGLPNDRFFAVRPEGSVSTLKIQRTERGDSAVYLCASSLQGLGTEAFFGQGTRLTVV.

The rearrangement uses TRBV25-1 and TRBJ1-2; D remains unclear. V dropped 4 bases and J dropped 2 bases, with 17 bases sitting between them. The CDR3 is made up of 16 amino acids. CDR1 is MGHDK, CDR2 SYGVNS, per germline. Here the CDR3 DNA reads TGTGCCAGCAGTGCTAGAGTCCCTCGGTCCAACTATGGCTACACCTTC. Protein sequence: CASSARVPRSNYGYTF.

V usage is TRBV2 and J usage is TRBJ2-3; 7 positions match TRBD2. Germline loops: CDR1 SNHLY, CDR2 FYNNEI. The V and J ends lost 10 bases and 0 bases, in that order; junction bases with no gene match: 7. The CDR3 spans 14 residues. CDR3 region: CATLEAGSTDTQYF. CDR3 DNA sequence: TGTGCCACCTTAGAAGCGGGAAGCACAGATACGCAGTATTTT.

This clonotype was seen ten or more times. This chain uses TRBV7-8 with TRBJ2-5; the D is unclear. Trimming took 1 base from V and 1 from J, leaving 10 bases between them. Germline loops: CDR1 SGHVS, CDR2 FQNEAQ. The length of the CDR3 is 15 residues. This CDR3 reads CASSLGRMLQETQYF. Here the CDR3 DNA reads TGTGCCAGCAGCTTAGGGCGGATGCTCCAAGAGACCCAGTACTTC.

V usage is TRBV10-3 and J usage is TRBJ1-6; 8 bases fit TRBD1. V shed 7 bases, J shed 10 bases, and the junction held 12 bases outside the gene matches. The V gene's germline CDR1 is ENHRY and CDR2 SYGVKD. The CDR3 contains 15 residues. The CDR3, as DNA: TGTGCCATCACCGAAGGCACAGGGGGTAAATCACCCCTCCACTTT. Protein product: CAITEGTGGKSPLHF.

V usage is TRBV7-8 and J usage is TRBJ1-1; 7 bases are a match to TRBD1. Per the germline V gene, CDR1 is SGHVS and CDR2 is FQNEAQ. The J segment lost 7 bases and the V segment lost 5 bases, leaving 4 bases of the junction unmatched. The CDR3 has 12 residues. The CDR3 nucleotides are TGTGCCAGCAGCGTAGGGACAGATGAAGCTTTCTTT. The encoded protein is CASSVGTDEAFF.

This clonotype was seen a few times. V and J are TRBV7-2 and TRBJ2-7, with 14 bases matching TRBD2. The CDR3 extends over 16 amino acids. Germline assignment: CDR1 SGHTA and CDR2 FQGNSA. V was pared by 1 base and J by 3 bases, with 2 bases of the junction left unmatched. This chain's CDR3 is CASSLEGTSGSYEQYF. CDR3 nucleotides: TGTGCCAGCAGCTTAGAAGGGACTAGCGGGAGCTACGAGCAGTACTTC.

The chain recombines TRBV6-1 with TRBJ1-2; 8 bases map to TRBD1. CDR1 and CDR2 (germline): MNHNS, SASEGT. The CDR3 loop spans 17 amino acids. J was trimmed by 6 bases and V by 5 bases; bases with no gene match: 17. The CDR3 bases are TGTGCCAGCAGTTACTTACGCCCCTACAGGGGGACAGATGGCTACACCTTC. This gives the protein CASSYLRPYRGTDGYTF.

J is TRBJ2-7 and V is TRBV7-2; D may correspond to TRBD1 or TRBD2 (5 bases each). The CDR3 runs 17 residues. Trimming shortened V by 5 bases and J by 2 bases, and 22 bases separated the two germline ends. Germline V gives CDR1 SGHTA, CDR2 FQGNSA. CDR3 sequence reads: CASSAAGSRDGAYEQYF. In DNA, the CDR3 is TGTGCCAGCAGCGCGGCTGGGTCTCGGGACGGTGCCTACGAGCAGTACTTC.

This clonotype was counted only a few times. This sequence joins TRBV9 and TRBJ1-5, with TRBD1 identical over 7 bases. The CDR3 consists of 15 residues. The germline CDR1 and CDR2 sequences are SGDLS and YYNGEE. The V and J ends lost 3 bases and 2 bases, in that order; junction bases with no gene match: 5. The CDR3 DNA reads as TGTGCCAGCAGCGCAGGGGGTGAGGGCAATCAGCCCCAGCATTTT. The encoded protein is CASSAGGEGNQPQHF.

This clonotype has only a few counts. This chain joins TRBV2 and TRBJ2-2; possible D gene TRBD2, 6 bases. This CDR3 is built from 12 residues. Trimming pared 5 bases from V and 7 bases from J, leaving 8 bases between. Germline V gene data show CDR1 as SNHLY and CDR2 as FYNNEI. CDR3 sequence (DNA): TGTGCCAGCAGTTGGGGGGACGGGGAGCTGTTTTTT. This encodes CASSWGDGELFF.

This chain connects TRBV15 to TRBJ1-2, with TRBD1 identical over 7 bases. From germline, CDR1 is LNHNV and CDR2 YYDKDF (reference sequence). This CDR3 region has 15 residues. V gave up 3 bases and J gave up 8 bases; unmatched junction bases: 12. CDR3 nucleotides: TGTGCCACCAGCAGCGACCTGACAGGGAGAGGCGGCTACACCTTC. Protein product: CATSSDLTGRGGYTF.

This clonotype has a count of ten or more. V gene TRBV7-8 combines with J gene TRBJ1-4; maybe TRBD1 (5 bases). This CDR3 comprises 12 residues. Deletions cut 3 bases from V and 6 bases from J, with 5 bases between. Germline V gene lookup returns CDR1 SGHVS and CDR2 FQNEAQ. CDR3 in DNA: TGTGCCAGCAGCTTCAGGGATGAAAAACTGTTTTTT. It is translated as CASSFRDEKLFF.

This clonotype appeared many times. The rearrangement uses TRBV7-9 and TRBJ1-4; D is unclear. V dropped 3 bases and J dropped 4 bases, with 15 bases sitting between them. This CDR3 is 16 amino acids long. Germline V CDR1 and CDR2: SEHNR, FQNEAQ (reference sequence). Written as DNA, the CDR3 is TGTGCCAGCAGCTTGGTCCAGTCTCTGGGTAATGAAAAACTGTTTTTT. It yields the protein CASSLVQSLGNEKLFF.

This clonotype has just one count. The chain employs TRBV7-9 and TRBJ2-5, with 8 bases matching TRBD2. CDR3 length: 11 residues. Trimming took 4 bases from V and 13 from J; bases not matched to a gene: 5. Germline V gene data show CDR1 as SEHNR and CDR2 as FQNEAQ (reference sequence). The CDR3 bases are TGTGCCAGCAGCTATAGCGGGGTTCTGTACTTC. Amino acid sequence: CASSYSGVLYF.

V gene TRBV20-1 combines with J gene TRBJ2-6; the D gene is possibly TRBD2 (5 bases). Germline assignment: CDR1 DFQATT and CDR2 SNEGSKA (reference sequence). Trimming stripped 3 bases from V and 0 bases from J, with 9 bases between. The length of the CDR3 is 15 residues. The CDR3 spells CSARRADSGANVLTF. The CDR3, as DNA: TGCAGTGCTAGGCGGGCAGACTCTGGGGCCAACGTCCTGACTTTC.

The J gene is TRBJ2-2, the V gene TRBV5-6; maybe TRBD2 (5 bases). V was cut by 0 bases and J by 4 bases, with 10 bases left in between. This CDR3 has 15 residues. CDR1 is SGHDT, CDR2 YYEEEE, per germline. The CDR3 reads CASSLVAWSTGELFF. DNA for the CDR3: TGTGCCAGCAGCTTGGTAGCGTGGTCCACCGGGGAGCTGTTTTTT.

This clonotype was recorded at least ten times. The chain is built from TRBV7-9 and TRBJ1-2; 7 bases map to TRBD1. The germline gives CDR1 SEHNR, CDR2 FQNEAQ (reference sequence). Trimming took 5 bases from V and 6 from J; bases not matched to a gene: 6. The CDR3 runs 13 residues. The CDR3 coding sequence is TGTGCCAGCAGCACGACAGGGTTGCATGGCTACACCTTC. As protein: CASSTTGLHGYTF.

The sample holds one count of this clonotype. This may arise from a read error, as a much more abundant clone is one base away. The J gene is TRBJ1-4, the V gene TRBV2, with 9 bases identical to TRBD1. Germline V gene sequence: CDR1 SNHLY, CDR2 FYNNEI. The trim removed 3 bases at V and 8 bases at J, leaving 10 bases unmatched. This CDR3 has 16 amino acids. The CDR3 reads CASSDARTGGGEKLFF. The DNA of the CDR3 is TGTGCCAGCAGTGACGCCCGAACAGGGGGCGGCGAAAAACTGTTTTTT. The full variable domain, rest sourced from reference TRBV2 and TRBJ1-4, is EPEVTQTPSHQVTQMGQEVILRCVPISNHLYFYWYRQILGQKVEFLVSFYNNEISEKSEIFDDQFSVERPDGSNFTLKIRSTKLEDSAMYFCASSDARTGGGEKLFFGSGTQLSVL.

This clonotype was found many times. This chain uses TRBV11-1 with TRBJ1-2; D may be TRBD1 (6 bases). V was clipped by 3 bases and J by 3 bases, with 8 bases between them. CDR1 and CDR2 from the germline V gene are SGHAT and FQDESV (reference sequence). CDR3 length: 13 amino acids. CDR3 protein: CASSFRTDYGYTF. CDR3 DNA sequence: TGTGCCAGCAGCTTTAGGACAGACTATGGCTACACCTTC.

With regard to this clonotype: A much larger clonotype is one base distant, so this may be a read error. V and J are TRBV24-1 and TRBJ1-1; no clear D gene. CDR1 and CDR2 from the germline V gene are KGHDR and SFDVKD. The V end was cut by 3 bases, the J end by 0 bases, with 4 bases between. This CDR3 spans 13 amino acids. CDR3 DNA: TGTGCCACCAGTGATACGGTGAACACTGAAGCTTTCTTT. Encoded protein: CATSDTVNTEAFF.

The chain carries TRBV15 and TRBJ1-2; TRBD1 is a possible D gene (5 bases). This CDR3 is 15 amino acids long. The V and J ends lost 1 base and 4 bases respectively, with 13 bases between them. The germline gives CDR1 LNHNV, CDR2 YYDKDF (reference sequence). CDR3 bases: TGTGCCACCAGCAGAGTACGGGGCCCCCTCTATGGCTACACCTTC. This codes for CATSRVRGPLYGYTF.

The V gene is TRBV29-1, the J gene TRBJ1-2, with a weak D call TRBD1 (5 bases). CDR3 length: 12 residues. CDR1 SQVTM and CDR2 ANQGSEA come from the germline V gene. V lost 8 bases and J lost 2, with 12 bases in between. The CDR3 is CSLGRANYGYTF. Here the CDR3 DNA reads TGCAGCTTAGGCAGGGCCAACTATGGCTACACCTTC.